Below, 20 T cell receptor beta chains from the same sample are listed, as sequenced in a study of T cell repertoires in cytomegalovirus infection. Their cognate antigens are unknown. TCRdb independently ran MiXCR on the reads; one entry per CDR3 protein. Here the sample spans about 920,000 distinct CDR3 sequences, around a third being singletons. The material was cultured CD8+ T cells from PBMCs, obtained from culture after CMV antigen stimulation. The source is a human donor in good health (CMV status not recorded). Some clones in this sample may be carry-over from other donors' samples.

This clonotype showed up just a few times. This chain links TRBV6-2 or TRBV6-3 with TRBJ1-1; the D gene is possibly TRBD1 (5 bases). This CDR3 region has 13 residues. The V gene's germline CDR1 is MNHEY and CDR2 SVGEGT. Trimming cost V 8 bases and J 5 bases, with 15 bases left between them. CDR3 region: CASGLTGGTEAFF. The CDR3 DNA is TGTGCCAGCGGCCTTACAGGAGGTACTGAAGCTTTCTTT.

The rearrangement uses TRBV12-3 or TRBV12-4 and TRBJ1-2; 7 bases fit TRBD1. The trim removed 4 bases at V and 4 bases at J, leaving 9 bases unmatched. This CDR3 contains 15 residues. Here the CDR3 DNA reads TGTGCCAGCAGTTCCATAAGACAGGGAGTCTATGGCTACACCTTC. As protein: CASSSIRQGVYGYTF.

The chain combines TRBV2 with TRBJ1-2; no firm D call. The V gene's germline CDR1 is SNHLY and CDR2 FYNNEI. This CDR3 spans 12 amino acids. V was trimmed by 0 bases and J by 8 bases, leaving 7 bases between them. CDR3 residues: CASSEAGRGYTF. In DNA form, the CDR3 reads TGTGCCAGCAGTGAAGCCGGGAGAGGCTACACCTTC.

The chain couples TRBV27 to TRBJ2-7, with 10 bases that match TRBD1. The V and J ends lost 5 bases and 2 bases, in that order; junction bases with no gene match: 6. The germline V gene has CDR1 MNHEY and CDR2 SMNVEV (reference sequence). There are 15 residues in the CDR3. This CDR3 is CASSLGTGVAYEQYF. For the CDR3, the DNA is TGTGCCAGCAGTCTCGGGACAGGGGTTGCCTACGAGCAGTACTTC.

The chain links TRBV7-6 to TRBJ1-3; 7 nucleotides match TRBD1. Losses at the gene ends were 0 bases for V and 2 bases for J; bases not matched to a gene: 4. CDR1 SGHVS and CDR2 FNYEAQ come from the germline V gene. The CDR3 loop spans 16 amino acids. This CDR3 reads CASSLAGTEAGNTIYF. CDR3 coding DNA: TGTGCCAGCAGCTTAGCGGGGACAGAAGCTGGAAACACCATATATTTT.

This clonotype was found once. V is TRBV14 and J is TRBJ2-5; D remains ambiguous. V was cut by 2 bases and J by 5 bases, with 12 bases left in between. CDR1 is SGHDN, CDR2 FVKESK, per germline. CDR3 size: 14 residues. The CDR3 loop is CASSQIKEFETQYF. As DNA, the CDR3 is TGTGCCAGCAGCCAAATCAAAGAGTTTGAGACCCAGTACTTC.

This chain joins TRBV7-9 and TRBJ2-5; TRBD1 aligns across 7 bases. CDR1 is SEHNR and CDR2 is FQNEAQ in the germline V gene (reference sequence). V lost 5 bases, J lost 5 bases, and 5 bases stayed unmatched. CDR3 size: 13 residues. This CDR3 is CASSQTGSETQYF. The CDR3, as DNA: TGTGCCAGCAGCCAGACAGGGAGTGAGACCCAGTACTTC.

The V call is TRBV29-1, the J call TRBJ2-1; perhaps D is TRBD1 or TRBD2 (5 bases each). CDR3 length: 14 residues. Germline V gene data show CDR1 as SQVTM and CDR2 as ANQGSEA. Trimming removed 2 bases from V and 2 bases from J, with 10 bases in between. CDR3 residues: CSVESEDTYNEQFF. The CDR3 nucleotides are TGCAGCGTTGAATCGGAGGACACCTACAATGAGCAGTTCTTC.

CDR3 bases: TGCAGTGCTCCACCGGGCAAGGGACTTTTATCCTACAATGAGCAGTTCTTC. It encodes CSAPPGKGLLSYNEQFF. The chain has TRBV20-1 and TRBJ2-1; tentative D call: TRBD2 (6 bases). The CDR3 totals 17 residues. Between the trimmed V and J ends, which lost 5 bases and 1 base, there was a span of 21 bases. Per the germline V gene, CDR1 is DFQATT and CDR2 is SNEGSKA (reference sequence).

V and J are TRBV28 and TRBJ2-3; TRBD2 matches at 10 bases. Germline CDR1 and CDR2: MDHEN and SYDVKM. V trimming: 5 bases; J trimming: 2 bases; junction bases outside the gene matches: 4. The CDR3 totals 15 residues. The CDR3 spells CASSGLAGVTDTQYF. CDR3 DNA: TGTGCCAGCAGTGGGCTAGCGGGGGTCACAGATACGCAGTATTTT.

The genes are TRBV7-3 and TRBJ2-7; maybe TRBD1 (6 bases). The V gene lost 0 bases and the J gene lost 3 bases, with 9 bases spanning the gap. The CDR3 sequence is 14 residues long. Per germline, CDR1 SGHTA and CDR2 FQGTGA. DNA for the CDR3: TGTGCCAGCAGCTTAACGGGACAAGGCTACGAGCAGTACGTC. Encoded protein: CASSLTGQGYEQYV.

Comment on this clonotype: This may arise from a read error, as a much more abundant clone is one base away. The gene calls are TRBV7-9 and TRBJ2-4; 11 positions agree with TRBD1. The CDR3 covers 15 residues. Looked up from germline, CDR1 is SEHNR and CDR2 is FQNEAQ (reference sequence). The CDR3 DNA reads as TGTGCCAACAGCGGACAGGGGGCGGCCAAAAACATTCAGTACTTC. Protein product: CANSGQGAAKNIQYF.

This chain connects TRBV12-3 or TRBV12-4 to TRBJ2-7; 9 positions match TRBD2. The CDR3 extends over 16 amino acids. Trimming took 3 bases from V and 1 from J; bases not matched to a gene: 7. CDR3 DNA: TGTGCCAGCAGTTTGAGTAGCGGGGGTAAGTCCTACGAGCAGTACTTC. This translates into CASSLSSGGKSYEQYF.

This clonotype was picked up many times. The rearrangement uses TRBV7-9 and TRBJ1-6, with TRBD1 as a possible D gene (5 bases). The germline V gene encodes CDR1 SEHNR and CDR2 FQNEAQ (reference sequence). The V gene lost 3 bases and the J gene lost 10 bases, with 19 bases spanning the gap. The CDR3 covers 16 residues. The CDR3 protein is CASSFRDGRGGSPLHF. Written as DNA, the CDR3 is TGTGCCAGCAGCTTCCGGGACGGCCGGGGAGGGTCACCCCTCCACTTT.

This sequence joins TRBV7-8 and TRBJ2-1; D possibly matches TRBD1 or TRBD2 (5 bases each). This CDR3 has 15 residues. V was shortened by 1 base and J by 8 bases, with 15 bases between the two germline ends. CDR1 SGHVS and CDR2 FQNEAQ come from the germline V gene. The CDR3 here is CASSLGGSHYHEQFF. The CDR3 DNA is TGTGCCAGCAGCTTAGGGGGGTCGCATTATCATGAGCAGTTCTTC.

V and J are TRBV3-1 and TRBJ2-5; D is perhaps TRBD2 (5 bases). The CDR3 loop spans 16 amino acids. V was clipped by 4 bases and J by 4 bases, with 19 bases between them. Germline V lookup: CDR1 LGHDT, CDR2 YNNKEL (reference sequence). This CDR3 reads CASSLRVTNRGETQYF. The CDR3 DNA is TGTGCCAGCAGCCTAAGGGTCACAAACCGGGGAGAGACCCAGTACTTC.

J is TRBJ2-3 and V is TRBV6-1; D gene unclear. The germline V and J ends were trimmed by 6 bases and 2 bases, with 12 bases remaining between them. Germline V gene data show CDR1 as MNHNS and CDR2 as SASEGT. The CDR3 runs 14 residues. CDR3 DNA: TGTGCCAGCAGCGTAGGAAAGCTCACAGATACGCAGTATTTT. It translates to CASSVGKLTDTQYF.

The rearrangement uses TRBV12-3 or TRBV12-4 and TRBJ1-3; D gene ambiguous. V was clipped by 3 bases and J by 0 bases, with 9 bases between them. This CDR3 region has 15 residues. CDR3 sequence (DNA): TGTGCCAGCAGTTTGAAAGCCCACTCTGGAAACACCATATATTTT. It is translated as CASSLKAHSGNTIYF.

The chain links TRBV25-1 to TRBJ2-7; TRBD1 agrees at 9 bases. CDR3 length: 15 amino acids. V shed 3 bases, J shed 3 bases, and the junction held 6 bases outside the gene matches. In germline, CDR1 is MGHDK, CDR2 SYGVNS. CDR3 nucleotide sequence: TGTGCCAGCAGTGATGGGGGGGACAGGGTCTACGAGCAGTACTTC. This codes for CASSDGGDRVYEQYF.

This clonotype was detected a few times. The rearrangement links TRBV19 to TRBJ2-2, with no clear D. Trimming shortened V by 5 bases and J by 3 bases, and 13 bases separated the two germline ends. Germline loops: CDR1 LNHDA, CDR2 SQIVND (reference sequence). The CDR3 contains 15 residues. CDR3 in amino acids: CASSPREGYTGELFF. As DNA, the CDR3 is TGTGCCAGTAGTCCTCGTGAAGGATACACCGGGGAGCTGTTTTTT.